These 5 T cell receptor beta chains share one sample of origin, sequenced in a study of OX40 agonist ivuxolimab in advanced cancers. Clones were read by immunoSEQ multiplex PCR, and TCRdb kept only the in-frame ones, dropping some. The sample holds roughly 80,000 clones; roughly 85% are singletons and the top ten take around 1.8%. The sample here was CD4+ or CD8+ T cells sorted from blood, taken in a trial of the OX40 agonist ivuxolimab. These receptors came from an adult with an advanced solid tumor such as melanoma, head and neck, liver or kidney cancer.

The count of this clone is one. The rearrangement uses TRBV10-3 and TRBJ2-3; 16 bases agree with TRBD2. The CDR3 spans 16 residues. CDR1 and CDR2 from the germline V gene are ENHRY and SYGVKD. The V gene end was trimmed by 3 bases and the J gene end by 6 bases; junction bases not matched to a gene: 3. The CDR3 loop is CAISDPGLAGGDTQYF. Here the CDR3 DNA reads TGTGCCATCAGTGACCCGGGACTAGCGGGAGGGGATACGCAGTATTTT.

V is TRBV28 and J is TRBJ1-1; D gene ambiguous. The CDR3 has 13 residues. CDR1 is MDHEN and CDR2 is SYDVKM in the germline V gene. The ends were cut back, 7 bases at V and 5 bases at J, with 14 bases in the middle. The CDR3 nucleotides read TGTGCCAGCACCGTCCCCAGTCGGACTGAAGCTTTCTTT. Translating gives CASTVPSRTEAFF.

This clone was recorded only once. The chain combines TRBV5-8 with TRBJ2-2; D remains unclear. The CDR3 has 10 amino acids. The germline CDR1 and CDR2 sequences are SGHTS and YDEGEE. Between the trimmed V and J ends, which lost 7 bases and 8 bases, there was a span of 6 bases. The CDR3 here is CASWRGELFF. The CDR3 DNA follows: TGTGCCAGCTGGCGGGGGGAGCTGTTTTTT. Full variable domain (missing parts from reference TRBV5-8 and TRBJ2-2): EAGVTQSPTHLIKTRGQQATLRCSPISGHTSVYWYQQALGLGLQFLLWYDEGEERNRGNFPPRFSGRQFPNYSSELNVNALELEDSALYLCASWRGELFFGEGSRLTVL.

V is TRBV10-2 and J is TRBJ2-3; 9 nucleotides align to TRBD2. Germline assignment: CDR1 WSHSY and CDR2 SAAADI. With 5 bases clipped from V and 2 bases from J, the junction kept 5 bases outside the gene matches. This CDR3 region has 15 residues. The CDR3 bases are TGCGCCAGCAGTAATAGCGGGGGCCCCACAGATACGCAGTATTTT. Protein sequence: CASSNSGGPTDTQYF.

This clone was observed a few times. The chain employs TRBV4-2 and TRBJ2-1; the match to TRBD2 covers 9 bases. This CDR3 contains 15 residues. Germline-derived CDR1 and CDR2 are LGHNA and YNFKEQ. The trim removed 1 base at V and 8 bases at J, leaving 6 bases unmatched. The CDR3 reads CASSQGAGGLYEQFF. The CDR3 nucleotides are TGTGCCAGCAGCCAAGGGGCGGGGGGGCTTTATGAGCAGTTCTTC.